The 25 T cell receptor beta chains in this list originate from one sample, sequenced in a study of shared clonotypes between healthy human individuals (dated by TCRdb to 2020 to 2022). Library preparation was by the immunoSEQ multiplex PCR assay. In its TCRdb copy, this immuneACCESS table keeps in-frame sequences only and misses some clones. Where compared with another copy, unresolved V genes explain less than half of these, and the others have no known cause. The sample table holds 2,500,000 or so clones, of which just under 95% were seen once. Approximately 0.41% of the sample comes from the top ten. The sample was naive CD4+ T cells from PBMCs. The cell subset or site label for this specimen denotes: CD45RA+ positively selected. The source of these receptors is a young man in good health. Some clones in this sample may be carry-over from other donors' samples.

The rearrangement links TRBV5-1 to TRBJ2-3; D gene ambiguous. This CDR3 is 13 amino acids long. Trimming pared 0 bases from V and 7 bases from J, leaving 9 bases between. Germline V gene data show CDR1 as SGHRS and CDR2 as YFSETQ. CDR3 nucleotide sequence: TGCGCCAGCAGCTTGGAAACGGATCATACGCAGTATTTT. Translating it yields CASSLETDHTQYF.

This chain uses TRBV7-9 with TRBJ2-3; tentatively, D is TRBD2 (6 bases). Trimming shortened V by 1 base and J by 2 bases, and 10 bases separated the two germline ends. CDR1 is SEHNR, CDR2 FQNEAQ, per germline (reference sequence). The CDR3 totals 15 residues. Written as DNA, the CDR3 is TGTGCCAGCAGCTTAGTACCGGACTACACAGATACGCAGTATTTT. As protein: CASSLVPDYTDTQYF.

This sequence joins TRBV28 and TRBJ1-6; a weak D match, TRBD1 (5 bases). This CDR3 comprises 12 residues. Germline loops: CDR1 MDHEN, CDR2 SYDVKM. Trimming removed 8 bases at V and 6 bases at J, with 8 bases between. The CDR3: CASQRGNSPLHF. In DNA, the CDR3 is TGTGCCAGCCAAAGGGGTAATTCACCCCTCCACTTT.

The rearrangement uses TRBV28 and TRBJ1-2; perhaps TRBD1 as D (6 bases). The V and J ends lost 5 bases and 7 bases respectively, with 20 bases between them. CDR1 and CDR2 from the germline V gene are MDHEN and SYDVKM. This CDR3 comprises 15 residues. The CDR3 nucleotides read TGTGCCAGCAGTGGGGATGGGGGGCGATATACTGGCTACACCTTC. Residues: CASSGDGGRYTGYTF.

As concerns this clone: At the DNA level, this CDR3 is encoded by other sequences in the same sample as well. The chain couples TRBV7-2 to TRBJ2-1; D is uncertain. Per the germline V gene, CDR1 is SGHTA and CDR2 is FQGNSA. The V gene lost 0 bases and the J gene lost 7 bases, with 4 bases spanning the gap. The CDR3 has 12 residues. The CDR3 bases are TGTGCCAGCAGCTTAGCTTATAATGAGCAGTTCTTC. Amino acid sequence: CASSLAYNEQFF. The whole variable domain, filled in from reference TRBV7-2 and TRBJ2-1, reads GAGVSQSPSNKVTEKGKDVELRCDPISGHTALYWYRQSLGQGLEFLIYFQGNSAPDKSGLPSDRFSAERTGGSVSTLTIQRTQQEDSAVYLCASSLAYNEQFFGPGTRLTVL.

The rearrangement joins TRBV7-9 to TRBJ2-1; a weak D match, TRBD1 (11 bases). Germline V lookup: CDR1 SEHNR, CDR2 FQNEAQ (reference sequence). Trimming removed 5 bases at V and 2 bases at J, with 22 bases between. CDR3 length: 18 amino acids. The CDR3 region has the DNA TGTGCCAGCAGCCACGGGACAGGGGGGACTAGCGCCTACAATGAGCAGTTCTTC. Protein: CASSHGTGGTSAYNEQFF.

In DNA, the CDR3 is TGTGCCACCAGCAGAGAAGGGGCCAGCGGTTCCTACAATGAGCAGTTCTTC. Its protein is CATSREGASGSYNEQFF. The V call is TRBV15, the J call TRBJ2-1; either TRBD1 or TRBD2 may supply D (5 bases each). Germline assignment: CDR1 LNHNV and CDR2 YYDKDF (reference sequence). This CDR3 contains 17 residues. V lost 0 bases to trimming and J lost 1 base, with 13 bases between them.

The V and J genes are TRBV6-5 and TRBJ1-1; possibly TRBD1 for D (5 bases). V shed 5 bases and J shed 6 bases, with 10 bases lying between them. Germline V gene lookup returns CDR1 MNHEY and CDR2 SVGAGI. The CDR3 length is 12 residues. CDR3 sequence (DNA): TGTGCCAGCAGTGCTCCGGGGGCTGAAGCTTTCTTT. Translation: CASSAPGAEAFF.

This chain links TRBV2 with TRBJ1-2, with a possible D match to TRBD1 (6 bases). CDR3 size: 16 residues. The V gene lost 6 bases and the J gene lost 0 bases, with 17 bases spanning the gap. The germline V gene encodes CDR1 SNHLY and CDR2 FYNNEI. The CDR3 loop is CASRRVRQATNYGYTF. The CDR3 DNA is TGTGCCAGCAGGAGGGTCCGACAGGCTACTAACTATGGCTACACCTTC.

This rearrangement joins TRBV14 to TRBJ2-5, with D possibly being TRBD2 (7 bases). V lost 2 bases, J lost 5 bases, and 12 bases lay in between. The CDR3 runs to 14 residues. Germline CDR1 and CDR2: SGHDN and FVKESK. CDR3 in amino acids: CASSQSQGGETQYF. The CDR3 DNA sequence: TGTGCCAGCAGCCAATCACAGGGAGGGGAGACCCAGTACTTC.

This clone was seen a handful of times. The CDR3 protein is CSVLPGPRNTEAFF. CDR3 bases: TGCAGCGTTTTGCCGGGACCTAGGAACACTGAAGCTTTCTTT. The chain recombines TRBV29-1 with TRBJ1-1, with a possible D match to TRBD1 (5 bases). The CDR3 is made up of 14 amino acids. Germline CDR1 and CDR2: SQVTM and ANQGSEA. With 5 bases removed from V and 1 base from J, the gap between germline ends came to 14 bases.

The gene calls are TRBV28 and TRBJ2-6; no firm D call. CDR3 size: 15 residues. The V end lost 6 bases, the J end lost 0 bases, and 9 bases lay between the germline ends. The germline gives CDR1 MDHEN, CDR2 SYDVKM. CDR3 sequence: CASSPQDSGANVLTF. The CDR3 bases are TGTGCCAGCAGCCCCCAGGACTCTGGGGCCAACGTCCTGACTTTC.

The chain carries TRBV4-3 and TRBJ2-7, with 7 nucleotides matching TRBD1. Germline assignment: CDR1 LGHNA and CDR2 YSLEER. The CDR3 runs to 17 residues. J was trimmed by 6 bases and V by 0 bases; bases with no gene match: 14. The CDR3 nucleotides are TGCGCCAGCAGCCAAGAACCCCCTACAGGGGATTCTGTCGAGCAGTACTTC. Translating gives CASSQEPPTGDSVEQYF.

The gene calls are TRBV10-1 and TRBJ2-1, with 11 bases identical to TRBD2. Germline CDR1 WNHNN, CDR2 SYGVQD (reference sequence). This CDR3 has 17 amino acids. Germline trimming cut 0 bases from V and 7 bases from J; bases unmatched to any gene: 8. The CDR3 DNA is TGCGCCAGCAGTGAGTCTGGTCCGGCTAGCGGGAGGAATGAGCAGTTCTTC. It encodes CASSESGPASGRNEQFF.

As for this clone: The sample holds other DNA sequences that translate to the same CDR3. V and J are TRBV7-9 and TRBJ2-7; TRBD1 agrees at 8 bases. The V segment lost 5 bases and the J segment 3 bases; nucleotides outside the gene matches: 6. The CDR3 is 14 residues long. Per the germline V gene, CDR1 is SEHNR and CDR2 is FQNEAQ (reference sequence). The CDR3 DNA sequence: TGTGCCAGCAGCCGGGGACAGGTCAGCTACGAGCAGTACTTC. Translated, it gives CASSRGQVSYEQYF. Based on the CDR3 plus reference TRBV7-9 and TRBJ2-7, the full variable domain is DTGVSQNPRHKITKRGQNVTFRCDPISEHNRLYWYRQTLGQGPEFLTYFQNEAQLEKSRLLSDRFSAERPKGSFSTLEIQRTEQGDSAMYLCASSRGQVSYEQYFGPGTRLTVT.

The rearrangement uses TRBV14 and TRBJ1-2; possibly TRBD1 for D (6 bases). Trimming pared 3 bases from V and 4 bases from J, leaving 18 bases between. The CDR3 runs to 16 residues. Germline V gene sequence: CDR1 SGHDN, CDR2 FVKESK. CDR3 amino acids: CASSQASGALGYGYTF. As DNA, the CDR3 is TGTGCCAGCAGCCAGGCCTCAGGGGCGCTGGGCTATGGCTACACCTTC.

This clone was observed once. The V gene is TRBV18, the J gene TRBJ1-3, with D hard to call. The CDR3 consists of 12 residues. V was cut by 5 bases and J by 4 bases, with 6 bases left in between. In germline, CDR1 is KGHSH, CDR2 LQKENI. CDR3 in amino acids: CASSNEGNTIYF. The CDR3 DNA sequence: TGTGCCAGCTCAAACGAGGGAAACACCATATATTTT.

The chain combines TRBV28 with TRBJ2-2; D unclear. From germline, CDR1 is MDHEN and CDR2 SYDVKM. The CDR3 loop spans 16 amino acids. Deletions cut 6 bases from V and 2 bases from J, with 16 bases between. The CDR3, as DNA: TGTGCCAGCAGGGTCGGTTACGGAACAAACACCGGGGAGCTGTTTTTT. Translation: CASRVGYGTNTGELFF.

In the case of this clone: Within the sample, other DNA sequences also encode this same CDR3. The chain employs TRBV5-4 and TRBJ2-2; no firm D call. Trimming took 5 bases from V and 3 from J, leaving 5 bases between them. The V gene's germline CDR1 is SGHNT and CDR2 YYREEE (reference sequence). This CDR3 is 12 amino acids long. The DNA for the CDR3 is TGTGCCAGCAGTTCTGACACCGGGGAGCTGTTTTTT. Translated: CASSSDTGELFF.

The V and J genes are TRBV5-6 and TRBJ2-1, with 11 bases lining up with TRBD1. Trimming took 4 bases from V and 3 from J; bases not matched to a gene: 6. The CDR3 runs 16 residues. Germline CDR1 is SGHDT and CDR2 is YYEEEE. DNA of the CDR3: TGTGCCAGCAGCAGTGGGACAGGGGGGAGCTACAATGAGCAGTTCTTC. Translated: CASSSGTGGSYNEQFF.

The V call is TRBV6-4, the J call TRBJ2-1, with 9 bases identical to TRBD1. The ends lost 6 bases at V and 2 bases at J; junction bases unmatched: 8. Germline V CDR1 and CDR2: MRHNA, SNTAGT. The CDR3 extends over 16 amino acids. Here the CDR3 reads CASSVRDRATYNEQFF. The CDR3 region has the DNA TGTGCCAGCAGCGTCCGGGACAGGGCTACCTACAATGAGCAGTTCTTC.

This sequence joins TRBV15 and TRBJ2-7; 10 bases fit TRBD2. This CDR3 is built from 19 residues. Germline V gene sequence: CDR1 LNHNV, CDR2 YYDKDF (reference sequence). The ends lost 0 bases at V and 0 bases at J; junction bases unmatched: 11. CDR3 protein: CATSRDYASGSSLSYEQYF. The CDR3 coding sequence is TGTGCCACCAGCAGAGATTATGCTAGCGGGAGCTCCCTCTCCTACGAGCAGTACTTC.

This clone is a singleton in its sample. The rearrangement joins TRBV2 to TRBJ2-5; TRBD2 matches at 7 bases. This CDR3 spans 13 amino acids. Trimming took 9 bases from V and 3 from J; bases not matched to a gene: 7. Germline CDR1 is SNHLY and CDR2 is FYNNEI. CDR3 in DNA: TGTGCCAGTACCAGGGAGGGAGAAGAGACCCAGTACTTC. Translating it yields CASTREGEETQYF.

The chain uses TRBV6-6 and TRBJ2-6; TRBD2 is a possible D gene (6 bases). CDR1 and CDR2 (germline): MNHNY, SVGAGI (reference sequence). The CDR3 loop spans 15 amino acids. V lost 6 bases, J lost 0 bases, and 9 bases lay in between. As DNA, the CDR3 is TGTGCCAGCAGGAACGGGGGCTCTGGGGCCAACGTCCTGACTTTC. Translation: CASRNGGSGANVLTF.

This clone was recorded a few times. This chain joins TRBV7-9 and TRBJ2-1, with 16 bases identical to TRBD2. The CDR3 loop spans 18 amino acids. V dropped 4 bases and J dropped 4; count of bases not matched to a gene: 7. Germline lookup yields CDR1 SEHNR and CDR2 FQNEAQ (reference sequence). CDR3 in amino acids: CASSWGLAGGPGYNEQFF. CDR3 DNA sequence: TGTGCCAGCAGCTGGGGACTAGCGGGAGGGCCGGGATACAATGAGCAGTTCTTC.